The 7 T cell receptor beta chains reported below all come from one sample, sequenced in a study of control samples from healthy donors and cancer patients. TCRdb keeps only in-frame clones here, not all; method: immunoSEQ multiplex PCR. Of over 120,000 clones listed, about nine tenths are singletons. Sequenced sample: blood. The receptors come from a man under 40 in good health.

The V gene is TRBV9, the J gene TRBJ1-1; D gene uncertain. CDR3 length: 14 residues. CDR1 is SGDLS and CDR2 is YYNGEE in the germline V gene. The ends were cut back, 0 bases at V and 0 bases at J, with 6 bases in the middle. CDR3: CASSVATLNTEAFF. CDR3 in DNA: TGTGCCAGCAGCGTAGCGACACTGAACACTGAAGCTTTCTTT. Combining the CDR3 with reference TRBV9 and TRBJ1-1 gives the whole variable domain DSGVTQTPKHLITATGQRVTLRCSPRSGDLSVYWYQQSLDQGLQFLIQYYNGEERAKGNILERFSAQQFPDLHSELNLSSLELGDSALYFCASSVATLNTEAFFGQGTRLTVV.

The J gene is TRBJ1-1, the V gene TRBV2; D perhaps matches TRBD1 (5 bases). In germline, CDR1 is SNHLY, CDR2 FYNNEI. V was clipped by 4 bases and J by 4 bases, with 13 bases between them. The CDR3 loop spans 14 amino acids. CDR3 sequence: CASSGAQGSTEAFF. The DNA for the CDR3 is TGTGCCAGCAGTGGGGCCCAGGGATCCACTGAAGCTTTCTTT.

The genes are TRBV3-1 (or the pseudogene TRBV3-2) and TRBJ2-1, with D perhaps TRBD1 or TRBD2 (5 bases each). The CDR3 loop spans 14 amino acids. The V gene's germline CDR1 is LGHDT and CDR2 YNNKEL (reference sequence). V was trimmed by 1 base and J by 8 bases, leaving 12 bases between them. In nucleotides, the CDR3 is TGTGCCAGCAGCCAAGTGGCAGGGCGGGATGAGCAGTTCTTC. It is translated as CASSQVAGRDEQFF.

This sequence joins TRBV28 and TRBJ1-3, with D possibly being TRBD1 (5 bases). V lost 7 bases, J lost 0 bases, and 13 bases lay in between. The CDR3 is 15 amino acids. Germline CDR1 and CDR2: MDHEN and SYDVKM. CDR3 bases: TGTGCCAGCACCCTCCGGGGGTTCTCTGGAAACACCATATATTTT. Translating it yields CASTLRGFSGNTIYF.

The chain recombines TRBV6-5 with TRBJ2-1; D possibly corresponds to TRBD2 (7 bases). V lost 6 bases, J lost 10 bases, and 19 bases lay in between. Germline-derived CDR1 and CDR2 are MNHEY and SVGAGI. This CDR3 has 14 residues. The CDR3 nucleotides read TGTGCCAGCAGCCCCGCGGGGGCCGGGGGGGAGCAGTTCTTC. Its protein is CASSPAGAGGEQFF.

The J gene is TRBJ2-7, the V gene TRBV27, with D possibly matching TRBD1 (5 bases). V gave up 2 bases and J gave up 2 bases, with 7 bases separating them. The CDR3 length is 13 residues. Per germline, CDR1 MNHEY and CDR2 SMNVEV (reference sequence). The CDR3 reads CASSLQGTYEQYF. The CDR3 nucleotides read TGTGCCAGCAGTTTACAGGGTACCTACGAGCAGTACTTC.

The gene calls are TRBV6-2 or TRBV6-3 and TRBJ1-5, with 7 bases identical to TRBD1. The CDR3 has 16 amino acids. Germline CDR1 is MNHEY and CDR2 is SVGEGT. V was pared by 2 bases and J by 5 bases, with 9 bases of the junction left unmatched. CDR3: CASSYDAGTAHQPQHF. As DNA, the CDR3 is TGTGCCAGCAGTTACGACGCCGGGACAGCTCATCAGCCCCAGCATTTT.